These 15 T cell receptor beta chains were sequenced from one sample in a study of blood T cell repertoires in COVID-19. TCRdb's table, derived via immunoSEQ multiplex PCR, lists solely in-frame clones and lacks some. This sample has about 280,000 clones, with approximately 85% found just once. Source material: peripheral blood. Receptors were obtained from a man aged 45 to 65 with active or convalescent COVID-19.

The rearrangement links TRBV10-3 to TRBJ2-7, with a weak D call TRBD2 (6 bases). Germline lookup yields CDR1 ENHRY and CDR2 SYGVKD. V was pared by 1 base and J by 6 bases, with 19 bases between. This CDR3 has 16 amino acids. This CDR3 reads CAISELGGSLSREQYF. The CDR3 DNA reads as TGTGCCATCAGTGAGTTGGGAGGATCCCTGAGTCGCGAGCAGTACTTC.

The chain employs TRBV7-2 and TRBJ2-1; 9 bases match TRBD2. The V gene end was trimmed by 5 bases and the J gene end by 4 bases; junction bases not matched to a gene: 6. Germline V gene sequence: CDR1 SGHTA, CDR2 FQGNSA. The CDR3 has 15 amino acids. The CDR3 region has the DNA TGTGCCAGCAGCAAAGCGGGAGGAGGTTACAATGAGCAGTTCTTC. This codes for CASSKAGGGYNEQFF.

The chain is built from TRBV6-4 and TRBJ1-4; no definite D call. Per the germline V gene, CDR1 is MRHNA and CDR2 is SNTAGT. The CDR3 covers 15 residues. Trimming took off 0 bases at V and 5 bases at J, with 10 bases between the two ends. The CDR3 reads CASSDSREQNEKLFF. The CDR3 nucleotides are TGTGCCAGCAGTGACTCCCGGGAACAAAATGAAAAACTGTTTTTT.

The rearrangement uses TRBV4-1 and TRBJ2-2, with 14 nucleotides matching TRBD2. In germline, CDR1 is MGHRA, CDR2 YSYEKL. The CDR3 covers 16 residues. After removal of 1 base from V and 6 bases from J, the junction contained 1 base not matched to a gene. For the CDR3, the DNA is TGCGCCAGCAGCCAAGGACTAGCGGGAGGGCCCGGGGAGCTGTTTTTT. Protein: CASSQGLAGGPGELFF.

The chain carries TRBV5-1 and TRBJ2-2; 9 bases line up with TRBD2. The V and J ends lost 2 bases and 8 bases, in that order; junction bases with no gene match: 10. CDR1 and CDR2 from the germline V gene are SGHRS and YFSETQ. The CDR3 consists of 16 residues. CDR3 region: CASSFRLAEPRGELFF. The CDR3 DNA reads TGCGCCAGCAGCTTTAGACTAGCGGAGCCCCGAGGGGAGCTGTTTTTT.

V usage is TRBV7-2 and J usage is TRBJ1-1; possible D gene TRBD1, 5 bases. V was shortened by 8 bases and J by 4 bases, with 8 bases between the two germline ends. This CDR3 has 11 residues. The germline gives CDR1 SGHTA, CDR2 FQGNSA. The DNA for the CDR3 is TGTGCCAGCCGGAGGGGCACTGAAGCTTTCTTT. Its protein is CASRRGTEAFF.

CDR3 in amino acids: CASSFPMSGVASTDTQYF. The CDR3 DNA reads TGTGCCAGCAGCTTCCCCATGTCGGGGGTAGCAAGCACAGATACGCAGTATTTT. This chain links TRBV7-9 with TRBJ2-3, with TRBD2 as a possible D gene (6 bases). The CDR3 has 18 amino acids. V dropped 3 bases and J dropped 0 bases, with 19 bases sitting between them. Germline V gene lookup returns CDR1 SEHNR and CDR2 FQNEAQ (reference sequence).

V gene TRBV7-2 combines with J gene TRBJ2-5; D unresolved. V dropped 1 base and J dropped 7 bases, with 10 bases sitting between them. CDR3 size: 13 residues. Germline V gene sequence: CDR1 SGHTA, CDR2 FQGNSA. This CDR3 reads CASSLGQVATQYF. The CDR3 nucleotides are TGTGCCAGCAGCTTAGGGCAGGTGGCGACCCAGTACTTC.

The chain joins TRBV11-2 to TRBJ2-2; D is perhaps TRBD1 (5 bases). The CDR3 consists of 16 residues. Trimming cost V 6 bases and J 5 bases, with 19 bases left between them. Germline values: CDR1 SGHAT, CDR2 FQNNGV. The CDR3 coding sequence is TGTGCCAGCAGTCCAGGGCGACAAGTTGGGACCGGGGAGCTGTTTTTT. This gives the protein CASSPGRQVGTGELFF.

The V call is TRBV6-2 or TRBV6-3, the J call TRBJ2-5; tentative D call: TRBD1 (6 bases). The CDR3 contains 12 residues. Germline CDR1 reads MNHEY; CDR2 reads SVGEGT. The V and J ends lost 6 bases and 1 base respectively, with 6 bases between them. The CDR3 DNA reads TGTGCCAGCAGCAGGGGCCAAGAGACCCAGTACTTC. Residues: CASSRGQETQYF.

The chain couples TRBV18 to TRBJ1-1, with TRBD1 as a possible D gene (5 bases). The V end was cut by 0 bases, the J end by 0 bases, with 14 bases between. The CDR3 is made up of 17 amino acids. Germline V gene sequence: CDR1 KGHSH, CDR2 LQKENI. The CDR3 nucleotides are TGTGCCAGCTCACCACCCAGGGTTGCACTCATGAACACTGAAGCTTTCTTT. Encoded protein: CASSPPRVALMNTEAFF.

In its sample, this clone was seen once. This chain joins TRBV12-5 and TRBJ2-7, with D possibly matching TRBD1 (6 bases). The CDR3 contains 13 residues. Germline CDR1 LGHNT, CDR2 FRNRAP. Deletions cut 6 bases from V and 2 bases from J, with 11 bases between. The CDR3 nucleotides are TGTGCTAGTGGCAAAGGGGGAACCTACGAGCAGTACTTC. This gives the protein CASGKGGTYEQYF.

This clone has at least ten counts. The CDR3 nucleotides read TGTGCCAGTAAGCGGGACAGGGCGGCCGGGGAGCTGTTTTTT. The encoded protein is CASKRDRAAGELFF. The chain couples TRBV19 to TRBJ2-2; 9 nucleotides line up with TRBD1. There are 14 residues in the CDR3. Germline-derived CDR1 and CDR2 are LNHDA and SQIVND (reference sequence). Trimming removed 7 bases from V and 6 bases from J; junction bases left unmatched: 6.

The chain is built from TRBV19 and TRBJ2-6; D is unresolved. Germline V gives CDR1 LNHDA, CDR2 SQIVND (reference sequence). CDR3 length: 17 amino acids. The germline V and J ends were trimmed by 2 bases and 4 bases, with 15 bases remaining between them. The CDR3 sequence is CASSIMRYSPGANVLTF. CDR3 nucleotides: TGTGCCAGTAGTATAATGAGATACAGTCCAGGGGCCAACGTCCTGACTTTC.

The V gene is TRBV11-3, the J gene TRBJ2-7; D is possibly TRBD2 (6 bases). This CDR3 spans 14 amino acids. V shed 1 base and J shed 5 bases, with 12 bases lying between them. Per the germline V gene, CDR1 is SGHNT and CDR2 is YENEEA. The CDR3 protein is CASSLGHGSDEQYF. CDR3 nucleotides: TGTGCCAGCAGCTTAGGGCACGGGAGTGACGAGCAGTACTTC. The full variable domain, with the rest looked up from reference TRBV11-3 and TRBJ2-7, is EAGVVQSPRYKIIEKKQPVAFWCNPISGHNTLYWYLQNLGQGPELLIRYENEEAVDDSQLPKDRFSAERLKGVDSTLKIQPAELGDSAVYLCASSLGHGSDEQYFGPGTRLTVT.